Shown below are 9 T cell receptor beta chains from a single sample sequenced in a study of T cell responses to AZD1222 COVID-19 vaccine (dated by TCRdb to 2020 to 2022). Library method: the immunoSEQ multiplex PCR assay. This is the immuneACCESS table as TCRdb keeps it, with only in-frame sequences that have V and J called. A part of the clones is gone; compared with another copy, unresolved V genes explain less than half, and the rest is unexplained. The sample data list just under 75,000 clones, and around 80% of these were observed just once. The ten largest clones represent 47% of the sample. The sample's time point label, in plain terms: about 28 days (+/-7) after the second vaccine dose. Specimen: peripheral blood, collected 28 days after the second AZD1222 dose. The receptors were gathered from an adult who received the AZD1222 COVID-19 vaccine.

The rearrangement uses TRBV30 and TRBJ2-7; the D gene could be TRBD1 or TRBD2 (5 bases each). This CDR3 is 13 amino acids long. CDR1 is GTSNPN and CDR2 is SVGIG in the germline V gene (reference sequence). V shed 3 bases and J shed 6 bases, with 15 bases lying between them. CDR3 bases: TGTGCCTGGAGCCCGGGGCAGGCAGGCGAGCAGTACTTC. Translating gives CAWSPGQAGEQYF.

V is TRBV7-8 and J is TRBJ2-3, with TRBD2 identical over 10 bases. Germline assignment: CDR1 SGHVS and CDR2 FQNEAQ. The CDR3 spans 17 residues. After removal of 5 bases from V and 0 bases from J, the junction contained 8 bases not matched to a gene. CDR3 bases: TGTGCCAGCAGCGCATGGACTAGCGGAACTAGCACAGATACGCAGTATTTT. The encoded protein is CASSAWTSGTSTDTQYF.

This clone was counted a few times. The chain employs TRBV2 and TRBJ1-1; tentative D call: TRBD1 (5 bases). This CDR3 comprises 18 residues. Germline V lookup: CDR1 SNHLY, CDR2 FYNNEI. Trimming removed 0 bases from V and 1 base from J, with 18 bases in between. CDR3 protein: CASSEAAVGGVSNTEAFF. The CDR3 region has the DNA TGTGCCAGCAGTGAAGCGGCGGTCGGGGGGGTGTCGAACACTGAAGCTTTCTTT.

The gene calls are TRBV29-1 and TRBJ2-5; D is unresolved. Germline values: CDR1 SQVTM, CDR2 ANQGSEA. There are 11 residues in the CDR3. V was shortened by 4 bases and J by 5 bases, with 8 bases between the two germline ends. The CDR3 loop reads CSVGVSETQYF. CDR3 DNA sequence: TGCAGCGTTGGTGTAAGTGAGACCCAGTACTTC.

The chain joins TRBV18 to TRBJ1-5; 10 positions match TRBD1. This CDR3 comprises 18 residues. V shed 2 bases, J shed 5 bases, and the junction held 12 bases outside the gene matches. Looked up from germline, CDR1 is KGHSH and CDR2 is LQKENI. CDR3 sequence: CASSPSSARTGGHQPQHF. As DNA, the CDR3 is TGTGCCAGCTCACCAAGCAGCGCCAGGACAGGGGGGCATCAGCCCCAGCATTTT. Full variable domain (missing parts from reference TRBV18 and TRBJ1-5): NAGVMQNPRHLVRRRGQEARLRCSPMKGHSHVYWYRQLPEEGLKFMVYLQKENIIDESGMPKERFSAEFPKEGPSILRIQQVVRGDSAAYFCASSPSSARTGGHQPQHFGDGTRLSIL.

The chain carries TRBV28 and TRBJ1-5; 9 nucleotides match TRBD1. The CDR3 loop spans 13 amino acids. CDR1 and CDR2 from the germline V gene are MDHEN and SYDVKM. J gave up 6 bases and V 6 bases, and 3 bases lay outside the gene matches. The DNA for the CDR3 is TGTGCCAGCAGCCGGGACAGGGTTCAGCCCCAGCATTTT. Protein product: CASSRDRVQPQHF.

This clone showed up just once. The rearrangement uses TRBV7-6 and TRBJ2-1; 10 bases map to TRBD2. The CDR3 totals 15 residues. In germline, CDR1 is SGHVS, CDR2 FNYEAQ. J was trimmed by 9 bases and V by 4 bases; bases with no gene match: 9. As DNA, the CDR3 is TGTGCCAGCAGCTCTAGCGGGAGAGCTGGTAGTGAGCAGTTCTTC. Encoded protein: CASSSSGRAGSEQFF.

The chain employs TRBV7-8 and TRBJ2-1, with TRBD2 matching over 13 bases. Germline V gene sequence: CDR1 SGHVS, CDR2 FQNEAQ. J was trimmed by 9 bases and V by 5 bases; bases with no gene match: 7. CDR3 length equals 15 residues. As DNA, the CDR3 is TGTGCCAGCAGCGCGACTAGCGGGGGGTTCGTTGAGCAGTTCTTC. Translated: CASSATSGGFVEQFF.

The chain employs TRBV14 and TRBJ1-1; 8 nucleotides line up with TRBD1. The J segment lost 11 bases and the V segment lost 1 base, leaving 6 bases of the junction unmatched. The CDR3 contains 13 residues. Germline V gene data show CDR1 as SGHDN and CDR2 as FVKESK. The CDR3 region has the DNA TGTGCCAGCAGCCAAGCGCGGACAGGGTTGGCTTTCTTT. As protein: CASSQARTGLAFF.